Reported below is one T cell receptor beta chain. Its antigen is unidentified. The entry originates in a study of T cell repertoires in cytomegalovirus infection. CDR3 length: 16 amino acids. The V end was cut by 2 bases, the J end by 0 bases, with 9 bases between. Germline assignment: CDR1 SGDLS and CDR2 YYNGEE. TCRdb recomputed calls from the reads with MiXCR, one row per CDR3 protein. The profile shows fewer than 850,000 distinct CDR3 sequences, under 35% of them singletons. The V call is TRBV9, the J call TRBJ1-6; D is unclear. This TCR was recovered from a human donor in good health (CMV status not recorded). Some clones in this sample may be carry-over from other donors' samples. Sample: cultured CD8+ T cells from PBMCs, taken from culture after CMV antigen stimulation. CDR3 loop: CASSVTESSYNSPLHF. The CDR3 DNA follows: TGTGCCAGCAGCGTGACCGAGAGCTCCTATAATTCACCCCTCCACTTT.